A selection of T cell receptor beta chains follows, all from one sample in a study of blood T cell repertoires in COVID-19. Repertoires were generated with immunoSEQ multiplex PCR, while TCRdb's copy carries only in-frame clones and drops some. This table holds roughly 320,000 clones, about 88% found once. The sample consisted of peripheral blood. The receptors were gathered from a man between 65 and 85 years old with acute or convalescent COVID-19. The CDR3 runs from the conserved cysteine through the conserved F or W. A D gene is named only where the DNA matches it firmly. Clone size, where shown, is once, few, many, or a class for clones that have expanded.

D gene,J gene,clone size,V gene,CDR3 DNA,CDR3 protein
NA,TRBJ2-4,NA,TRBV10-3,TGTGCCATCAGTGACGGTCTAGCCAAAAACATTCAGTACTTC,CAISDGLAKNIQYF
NA,TRBJ1-5,NA,TRBV7-2,TGTGCCAGCAGCTTTACTGAGAATCAGCCCCAGCATTTT,CASSFTENQPQHF
TRBD1,TRBJ2-3,NA,TRBV5-1,TGCGCCAGCAGCCGTACAGGGGGTAACACAGATACGCAGTATTTT,CASSRTGGNTDTQYF
NA,TRBJ2-7,once,TRBV21-1,TGTGCCAGCAGCAAAGCCACTAGCGGGGAGACCTACGAGCAGTACTTC,CASSKATSGETYEQYF
NA,TRBJ1-2,NA,TRBV19,TGTGCCTCTAATCCGAGACAGCCCGTTTATGGCTACACCTTC,CASNPRQPVYGYTF
NA,TRBJ1-2,NA,TRBV3-1/TRBV3-2,TGTGCCAGCAGCCAAAACTACGGGAGGCCTGCCGGGGGCTACACCTTC,CASSQNYGRPAGGYTF
TRBD2,TRBJ2-7,NA,TRBV27,TGTGCCAGCAGTTTAGGTAGCGGGAGCCCCTACGAGCAGTACTTC,CASSLGSGSPYEQYF
TRBD1,TRBJ2-1,NA,TRBV5-4,TGTGCCAGCAGCTTGGCCATTTTCCCCGGACAGGGGATTAAGGATGAGCAGTTCTTC,CASSLAIFPGQGIKDEQFF
TRBD2,TRBJ2-7,NA,TRBV3-1/TRBV3-2,TGTGCCAGCAGCCGGGGACTAGCGGGACAATTCTTC,CASSRGLAGQFF
NA,TRBJ2-7,NA,TRBV4-3,TGCGCCAGCAGCCAAAGGGGGTCCTACGAGCAGTACTTC,CASSQRGSYEQYF
TRBD2,TRBJ2-5,NA,TRBV6-5,TGTGCCAGCAGTCCGAGACTAGCGGGGGAAGAGACCCAGTACTTC,CASSPRLAGEETQYF
NA,TRBJ1-4,NA,TRBV7-9,TGTGCCAGCAGCTTACGTGACAGTGAAAATGAAAAACTGTTTTTT,CASSLRDSENEKLFF
NA,TRBJ1-2,NA,TRBV28,TGTGCCAGCAGTTTAGGTTTGGGGGGCTATGGCTACACCTTC,CASSLGLGGYGYTF
NA,TRBJ1-5,once,TRBV19,TGTGCCAGTACCCTGGCCGGGATGGGCAATCAGCCCCAGCATTTT,CASTLAGMGNQPQHF
NA,TRBJ2-7,NA,TRBV3-1/TRBV3-2,TGTGCCAGCAGCCAAGGTGGAGGGAAGTACGAGCAGTACTTC,CASSQGGGKYEQYF
TRBD1,TRBJ1-6,NA,TRBV18,TGTGCCAGCTCACGACAGGGTGATCGGGGATCACCCCTCCACTTT,CASSRQGDRGSPLHF
TRBD2,TRBJ2-3,NA,TRBV11-2,TGTGCCAGCAGCTTAGTCAGCGGGGCAGATACGCAGTATTTT,CASSLVSGADTQYF
TRBD2,TRBJ2-5,NA,TRBV7-8,TGTGCCAGCAGCACCGCGGGGGGACTAGCGGGAGGGGCGGTGACCCAGTACTTC,CASSTAGGLAGGAVTQYF
NA,TRBJ2-3,once,TRBV12-1,TGTGCCAGCAGCCCCGGACTAGCGGGCCCTCCGCCAGATACGCAGTATTTT,CASSPGLAGPPPDTQYF
NA,TRBJ1-1,NA,TRBV30,TGTGCCTGGAGTGTACAGGGCGTGACTGAAGCTTTCTTT,CAWSVQGVTEAFF
TRBD2,TRBJ2-1,NA,TRBV20-1,TGCAGTGCTAGTCGGGCTAGCGGGAGTTACCACAATGAGCAGTTCTTC,CSASRASGSYHNEQFF
NA,TRBJ1-4,NA,TRBV5-5,TGTGCCAGCAGCTTGTTTTCGGGGGACGAAAAACTGTTTTTT,CASSLFSGDEKLFF
TRBD1,TRBJ2-5,NA,TRBV6-5,TGTGCCAGCTGCAGGGACAGGGGGACAGAGACCCAGTACTTC,CASCRDRGTETQYF
NA,TRBJ2-7,NA,TRBV2,TGTGCCAGCAGTGAGGGAGCCCCCAGAGAGCAGTACTTC,CASSEGAPREQYF
TRBD1,TRBJ2-7,NA,TRBV5-5,TGTGCCAGCAGCCCACGCAGGGGGCTTTCCTCCTACGAGCAGTACTTC,CASSPRRGLSSYEQYF
NA,TRBJ2-3,NA,TRBV9,TGTGCCAGCAGCGTAGGGGCGGGTCCAGATACGCAGTATTTT,CASSVGAGPDTQYF
TRBD2,TRBJ2-1,NA,TRBV12-3/TRBV12-4,TGTGCCAGCACCTGGACTAGTGTCAATGAGCAGTTCTTC,CASTWTSVNEQFF
TRBD2,TRBJ2-3,NA,TRBV14,TGTGCCAGCAGCCAAGAGAGCGGGGGGGCAACAGATACGCAGTATTTT,CASSQESGGATDTQYF
TRBD1,TRBJ2-7,NA,TRBV4-1,TGCGCCAGCAGCCTTGACAGGGGTTTCTACGAGCAGTACTTC,CASSLDRGFYEQYF
TRBD2,TRBJ2-4,NA,TRBV28,TGTGCCAGCAGTTTGCGGGGGGGTAGCAAAAACATTCAGTACTTC,CASSLRGGSKNIQYF
TRBD1,TRBJ1-5,NA,TRBV19,TGTGCCAGTAGTAGGGGACAGGGTAGCAATCAGCCCCAGCATTTT,CASSRGQGSNQPQHF
NA,TRBJ2-1,NA,TRBV24-1,TGTGCCGTACAGGGTACCTACAATGAGCAGTTCTTC,CAVQGTYNEQFF
NA,TRBJ1-2,NA,TRBV5-1,TGCGCCAGCAGCTCCGAGACAGCCTCCCCCTATGGCTACACCTTC,CASSSETASPYGYTF
TRBD1,TRBJ2-7,NA,TRBV4-2,TGTGCCAGCAGCCACACCGGGACAGGGGGCGTCGAGCAGTACTTC,CASSHTGTGGVEQYF
TRBD2,TRBJ2-2,NA,TRBV27,TGTGCCAGCATGACTAGCGGGAGGAGCACCGGGGAGCTGTTTTTT,CASMTSGRSTGELFF
NA,TRBJ2-2,NA,TRBV9,TGTGCCAGCAGCGCCACGGGGACCGGGGAGCTGTTTTTT,CASSATGTGELFF
NA,TRBJ1-2,few,TRBV3-1/TRBV3-2,TGTGCCAGCAGCCAGGTAGTTAACTATGGCTACACCTTC,CASSQVVNYGYTF
TRBD1,TRBJ1-1,NA,TRBV6-4,TGTGCCAGCAGTGCACAGGGGTCGGGCACTGAAGCTTTCTTT,CASSAQGSGTEAFF
NA,TRBJ1-1,NA,TRBV7-9,TGTGCCAGCAGCCGCCGGGACTCGACGAACACTGAAGCTTTCTTT,CASSRRDSTNTEAFF
TRBD2,TRBJ2-7,NA,TRBV28,TGTGCCAGCAGTCCCCGGACTAGCTTGGGCTCCTACGAGCAGTACTTC,CASSPRTSLGSYEQYF
TRBD2,TRBJ2-1,NA,TRBV9,TGTGCCAGCAGCCGAAGCGGGGGGAGCTACAATGAGCAGTTCTTC,CASSRSGGSYNEQFF
NA,TRBJ1-6,few,TRBV5-1,TGCGCCAGCAGGTTGATGGCGGGGGCCTCCTTGACACCCCTCCACTTT,CASRLMAGASLTPLHF
NA,TRBJ1-4,few,TRBV3-1/TRBV3-2,TGTGCCAGCAGCCCATTTCGAACAGGGTCTAATGAAAAACTGTTTTTT,CASSPFRTGSNEKLFF
TRBD1,TRBJ2-7,NA,TRBV28,TGTGCCAGCAGCCCGGGACAGGGGGTCTCCTACGAGCAGTACTTC,CASSPGQGVSYEQYF
NA,TRBJ1-2,NA,TRBV19,TGTGCCAGTAGCCCTGGGGGGGTGAACTATGGCTACACCTTC,CASSPGGVNYGYTF
NA,TRBJ1-6,NA,TRBV6-5,TGTGCCAGCAGTTCCGCCGGGACACTAAATAATTCACCCCTCCACTTT,CASSSAGTLNNSPLHF
NA,TRBJ2-7,NA,TRBV6-6,TGTGCCAGCAGGTCTACCTACGAGCAGTACTTC,CASRSTYEQYF
TRBD1,TRBJ2-7,NA,TRBV19,TGTGCCAGTAGCCCAGGACAGGGGAGCTCCTACGAGCAGTACTTC,CASSPGQGSSYEQYF
NA,TRBJ1-3,NA,TRBV28,TGTGCCAGCAGTTTGGCAGGGATCGGAAACACCATATATTTT,CASSLAGIGNTIYF